This TCR beta chain was sequenced in a study of blood T cell repertoires in COVID-19. After removal of 5 bases from V and 2 bases from J, the junction contained 4 bases not matched to a gene. The CDR3 is 15 amino acids. Germline assignment: CDR1 SGHAT and CDR2 FQNNGV. Original methodology: It was from reference gene primer amplification that nucleated cell counts were estimated. Profiled with immunoSEQ multiplex PCR; TCRdb holds only in-frame clones, not every one. The V and J calls and clone size are taken from that table; D and trimming were inferred from the DNA. Among approximately 78,000 clones listed, 70% to 90% were seen once. Only one count was recorded for this clone.

This receptor was identified in a man aged 50 to 59 with acute or convalescent COVID-19. The J gene is TRBJ1-3, the V gene TRBV11-2; 9 bases line up with TRBD1. Sequenced sample: peripheral blood. Written as DNA, the CDR3 is TGTGCCAGCAGCCAACAGGGGGCACCTGGAAACACCATATATTTT. Translation: CASSQQGAPGNTIYF. Drawing the rest from reference TRBV11-2 and TRBJ1-3, the complete variable domain is EAGVAQSPRYKIIEKRQSVAFWCNPISGHATLYWYQQILGQGPKLLIQFQNNGVVDDSQLPKDRFSAERLKGVDSTLKIQPAKLEDSAVYLCASSQQGAPGNTIYFGEGSWLTVV.